The 3 T cell receptor beta chains below were found in one sample sequenced in a study of T cells in Graves' hyperthyroidism and ophthalmopathy. Amplification of TCR beta CDR3 regions used RNA as the template. An initial round of RT-PCR targeting the TCR CDR3 relied on the HTBI primer set. Using its own MiXCR run on the multiplex PCR reads, TCRdb lists one record per CDR3 protein. The sample lists 400,000 to 500,000 distinct CDR3 sequences, roughly 14% seen once, with about 13% in the top ten. Sequencing was performed on blood. These receptor sequences come from a man younger than 35 with Graves' ophthalmopathy.

This clonotype was detected many times. The chain joins TRBV29-1 to TRBJ1-2; D is possibly TRBD1 (5 bases). V gave up 4 bases and J gave up 0 bases, with 15 bases separating them. The CDR3 is made up of 15 amino acids. Germline loops: CDR1 SQVTM, CDR2 ANQGSEA. The CDR3 sequence: CSVGTGQASNYGYTF. The CDR3 nucleotides are TGCAGCGTTGGCACGGGGCAGGCATCTAACTATGGCTACACCTTC.

This clonotype has at least ten counts. The chain has TRBV20-1 and TRBJ2-1; 8 nucleotides agree with TRBD2. The trim removed 6 bases at V and 3 bases at J, leaving 10 bases unmatched. CDR3 length equals 15 residues. In germline, CDR1 is DFQATT, CDR2 SNEGSKA (reference sequence). The CDR3 coding sequence is TGCAGTGCCGATACCGGGACTAGTATCTACAATGAGCAGTTCTTC. Its translation: CSADTGTSIYNEQFF.

In its sample, this clonotype was seen many times. DNA of the CDR3: TGTGCCAGTAGTCCGGGACAGAATAATTCACCCCTCCACTTT. It translates to CASSPGQNNSPLHF. The chain is built from TRBV19 and TRBJ1-6; 7 nucleotides agree with TRBD1. Germline V gene sequence: CDR1 LNHDA, CDR2 SQIVND (reference sequence). V lost 5 bases, J lost 5 bases, and 3 bases stayed unmatched. The CDR3 is 14 residues long.